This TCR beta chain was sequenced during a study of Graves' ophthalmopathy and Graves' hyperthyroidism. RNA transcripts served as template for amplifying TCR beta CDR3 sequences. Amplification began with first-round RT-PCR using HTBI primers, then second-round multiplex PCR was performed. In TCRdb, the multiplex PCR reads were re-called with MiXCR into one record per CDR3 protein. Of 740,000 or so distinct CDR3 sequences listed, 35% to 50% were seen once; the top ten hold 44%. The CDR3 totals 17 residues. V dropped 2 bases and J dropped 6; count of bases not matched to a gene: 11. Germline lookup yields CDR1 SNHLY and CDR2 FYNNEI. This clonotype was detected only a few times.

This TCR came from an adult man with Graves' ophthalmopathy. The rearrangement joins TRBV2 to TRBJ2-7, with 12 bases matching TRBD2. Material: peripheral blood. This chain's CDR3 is CASSELPPGLAGFEQYF. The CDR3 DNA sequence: TGTGCCAGCAGTGAATTGCCCCCGGGACTAGCGGGTTTCGAGCAGTACTTC. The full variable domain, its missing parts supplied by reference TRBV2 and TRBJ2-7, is EPEVTQTPSHQVTQMGQEVILRCVPISNHLYFYWYRQILGQKVEFLVSFYNNEISEKSEIFDDQFSVERPDGSNFTLKIRSTKLEDSAMYFCASSELPPGLAGFEQYFGPGTRLTVT.